Presented here are 23 T cell receptor beta chains from one specimen sequenced in a study of monozygotic twins with inflammatory bowel disease. TCRdb reprocessed the 5' RACE reads and keeps a single row for each CDR3 protein, giving no DNA. This sample's clone table lists about 160,000 distinct CDR3 sequences. The sequencing sample was made of blood. The source is a human donor with ulcerative colitis or Crohn's disease, or a healthy co-twin of an affected twin (not recorded which).

The chain carries TRBV20-1 and TRBJ2-5; there is no DNA to check the TCRdb D call of TRBD2. Germline-derived CDR1 and CDR2 are DFQATT and SNEGSKA (reference sequence). The CDR3 contains 14 residues. CDR3 residues: CSANLPSGGETQYF.

This chain's CDR3 is CSARARLNTEAFF. This rearrangement joins TRBV20-1 to TRBJ1-1. The CDR3 sequence is 13 residues long. The germline gives CDR1 DFQATT, CDR2 SNEGSKA (reference sequence).

CDR3 protein: CASSLELTSGSYEQYF. This chain links TRBV7-2 with TRBJ2-7; the D gene TCRdb calls, TRBD2, cannot be checked with no DNA. Per the germline V gene, CDR1 is SGHTA and CDR2 is FQGNSA. This CDR3 has 16 residues.

The rearrangement links TRBV3-1 to TRBJ2-2. The germline V gene has CDR1 LGHDT and CDR2 YNNKEL (reference sequence). The CDR3 consists of 14 residues. The CDR3 loop is CASSQVPYSGELFF.

The chain uses TRBV5-1 and TRBJ1-2. This CDR3 region has 17 residues. Germline CDR1 and CDR2: SGHRS and YFSETQ. The CDR3 loop is CASSLGVGSGGNYGYTF. Combining the CDR3 with reference TRBV5-1 and TRBJ1-2 gives the whole variable domain KAGVTQTPRYLIKTRGQQVTLSCSPISGHRSVSWYQQTPGQGLQFLFEYFSETQRNKGNFPGRFSGRQFSNSRSEMNVSTLELGDSALYLCASSLGVGSGGNYGYTFGSGTRLTVV.

This sequence joins TRBV7-9 and TRBJ2-2; no DNA is available, so the TRBD2 call from TCRdb remains unchecked. This CDR3 comprises 16 residues. The V gene's germline CDR1 is SEHNR and CDR2 FQNEAQ (reference sequence). The CDR3 reads CASSYSGTSGDRELFF.

V is TRBV7-2 and J is TRBJ1-6; TCRdb's assignment of TRBD1 cannot be checked, as there is no DNA. Germline CDR1 reads SGHTA; CDR2 reads FQGNSA. The CDR3 loop spans 15 amino acids. The CDR3 is CASSYRVGYNSPLHF.

J is TRBJ2-3 and V is TRBV5-1; TCRdb returns TRBD2, unconfirmable since there is no DNA. CDR3 length: 16 amino acids. Germline values: CDR1 SGHRS, CDR2 YFSETQ. This chain's CDR3 is CASRRGLAGPPDTQYF.

The genes are TRBV7-2 and TRBJ2-3; lacking DNA, the TRBD2 call made by TCRdb goes unchecked. The CDR3 runs to 15 residues. CDR1 is SGHTA, CDR2 FQGNSA, per germline. The chain's CDR3 is CASSSGTSFTDTQYF.

The J gene is TRBJ1-1, the V gene TRBV15; TCRdb lists TRBD1, though no DNA is available to test this call. From germline, CDR1 is LNHNV and CDR2 YYDKDF (reference sequence). CDR3 length: 16 residues. The CDR3 reads CATSRAYSRANTEAFF.

The chain links TRBV6-1 to TRBJ1-5; TCRdb's D call, TRBD1, is unchecked because there is no DNA. There are 15 residues in the CDR3. The germline gives CDR1 MNHNS, CDR2 SASEGT. The CDR3 is CASSGTGFSNQPQHF.

This chain links TRBV28 with TRBJ2-7; TCRdb reports TRBD1, a call that lacks DNA to check it against. Germline V gives CDR1 MDHEN, CDR2 SYDVKM. The CDR3 runs to 14 residues. CDR3 residues: CGSSLPGQAYEQYF.

V usage is TRBV4-1 and J usage is TRBJ2-1; TCRdb names TRBD1, which stays unverified in the absence of DNA. CDR1 and CDR2 (germline): MGHRA, YSYEKL. This CDR3 has 12 amino acids. The CDR3 spells CASSPRQNEQFF.

The chain couples TRBV19 to TRBJ2-1. CDR1 is LNHDA, CDR2 SQIVND, per germline (reference sequence). This CDR3 has 14 residues. CDR3 amino acids: CASSIALLENEQFF.

The chain recombines TRBV20-1 with TRBJ2-1. Germline V CDR1 and CDR2: DFQATT, SNEGSKA (reference sequence). This CDR3 spans 11 amino acids. This CDR3 reads CSARDKDEQFF.

The chain carries TRBV5-1 and TRBJ2-3; the D call from TCRdb, TRBD1, cannot be confirmed without DNA. This CDR3 has 16 residues. Looked up from germline, CDR1 is SGHRS and CDR2 is YFSETQ. CDR3 residues: CASSVETTGPTDTQYF.

The chain has TRBV27 and TRBJ2-5; as DNA is missing, the TRBD1 call by TCRdb cannot be tested. CDR1 and CDR2 from the germline V gene are MNHEY and SMNVEV (reference sequence). The length of the CDR3 is 15 residues. This chain's CDR3 is CASSSDRGEGETQYF.

V gene TRBV20-1 combines with J gene TRBJ2-1. The CDR3 covers 14 residues. Germline V CDR1 and CDR2: DFQATT, SNEGSKA (reference sequence). The CDR3 loop reads CSARPLSSYNEQFF.

The chain is built from TRBV11-3 and TRBJ2-1; TCRdb lists TRBD1, though no DNA is available to test this call. Looked up from germline, CDR1 is SGHNT and CDR2 is YENEEA. This CDR3 contains 14 residues. The CDR3 here is CASSSGQLYNEQFF.

The chain combines TRBV7-8 with TRBJ1-1. CDR1 is SGHVS, CDR2 FQNEAQ, per germline. CDR3 length: 15 amino acids. CDR3 loop: CASSSGNTMNTEAFF.

This chain links TRBV27 with TRBJ2-2. The CDR3 spans 16 residues. The germline V gene encodes CDR1 MNHEY and CDR2 SMNVEV (reference sequence). CDR3 residues: CASGFGVGQNTGELFF.

The chain is built from TRBV5-1 and TRBJ2-5; the D call of TRBD1 rests on TCRdb alone, since no DNA is present to check it. Germline assignment: CDR1 SGHRS and CDR2 YFSETQ. The CDR3 loop spans 16 amino acids. The CDR3 loop reads CASSLRGTIGQETQYF.

The rearrangement joins TRBV7-9 to TRBJ2-7; the TCRdb D gene call, TRBD1, has no DNA to confirm it. This CDR3 region has 15 residues. CDR1 SEHNR and CDR2 FQNEAQ come from the germline V gene (reference sequence). The CDR3 protein is CASSLQTGEFYEQYF.